Many counts were recorded for the clone carrying this T cell receptor beta chain. The identical CDR3 is also encoded by other nucleotide sequences in the sample. Genomic DNA per cell subset filled all wells of several immunoSEQ plates. The table came from immunoSEQ multiplex PCR; TCRdb's copy has only in-frame clones and leaves some out. The sample shows a few hundred thousand clones, around 86% of them seen only once. The V and J ends lost 6 bases and 6 bases respectively, with 9 bases between them. CDR1 is MNHNS, CDR2 SASEGT, per germline. This CDR3 is 12 amino acids long. These data belong to a study of shared clonotypes between healthy human individuals.

The rearrangement links TRBV6-1 to TRBJ2-1; D is unclear. The clonotype was recovered from a man younger than 30 in good health. Sample: memory CD8+ T cells sorted from blood. Documented subset: CD45RO+ cells pooled with CCR7-negative TemRA cells. The CDR3 coding sequence is TGTGCCAGCAGCTTCCAAGCCAATGAGCAGTTCTTC. Translated, it gives CASSFQANEQFF.